This T cell receptor beta chain comes out of a study of shared clonotypes between healthy human individuals. General study findings and limits: It was the few donors that limited the genetic and exposure-history diversity represented. The naive CD4 repertoires of a handful of donors were compared, and approximately 5% of clonotypes were shared.

V was pared by 1 base and J by 0 bases, with 9 bases between. The CDR3 spans 16 residues. Germline V gives CDR1 SGHAT, CDR2 FQNNGV. Worth noting for this clone: The antigen is undetermined.

TCRdb's copy holds only in-frame clones and misses some; the assay was immunoSEQ multiplex PCR. The sample comprises a few million clones, around 92% of which are singletons, and 0.3% to 0.45% rests with the top ten. Sequencing was done on a sample of naive CD4+ T cells from PBMCs. The subset was: CD45RA+ positively selected. V and J are TRBV11-2 and TRBJ1-4; no reliable D call. This clonotype was sampled from a man aged 18 to 29 in good health. Some clones in this sample may be carry-over from other donors' samples. CDR3 in DNA: TGTGCCAGCAGCTTAGTTCATGTTGCAACTAATGAAAAACTGTTTTTT. Its translation: CASSLVHVATNEKLFF.